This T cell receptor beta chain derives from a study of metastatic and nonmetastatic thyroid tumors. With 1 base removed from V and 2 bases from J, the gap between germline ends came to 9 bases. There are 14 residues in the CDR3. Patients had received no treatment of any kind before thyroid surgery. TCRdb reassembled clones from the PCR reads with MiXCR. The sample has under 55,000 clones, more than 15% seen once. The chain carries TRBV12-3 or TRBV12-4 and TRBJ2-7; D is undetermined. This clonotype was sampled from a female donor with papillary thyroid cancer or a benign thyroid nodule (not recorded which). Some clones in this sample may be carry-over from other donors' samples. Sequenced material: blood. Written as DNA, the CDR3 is TGTGCCAGCAGTTTAGAGGCAGGCGCCTACGAGCAGTACTTC. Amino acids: CASSLEAGAYEQYF.